A single sample is the source of the 20 T cell receptor beta chains below, sequenced in a study of spatial heterogeneity in lung cancer. Indicated time point: blood at routine non-recurrence follow-up after resection. TCRdb re-analysed the 5' RACE reads in MiXCR, keeping a single row per CDR3 protein. The sample includes over 35,000 distinct CDR3 sequences, over 9.5% of them seen just once. The material was PBMCs, obtained at follow-up. These receptors were taken from a female donor with early-stage non-small cell lung cancer.

There are many counts of this clonotype. The rearrangement uses TRBV2 and TRBJ2-2; possibly TRBD1 or TRBD2 for D (5 bases each). V was clipped by 7 bases and J by 0 bases, with 15 bases between them. CDR3 length: 16 residues. Germline lookup yields CDR1 SNHLY and CDR2 FYNNEI. CDR3 bases: TGTGCCAGCAATGGGGCTGAGGGCACGAACACCGGGGAGCTGTTTTTT. Translation: CASNGAEGTNTGELFF.

The rearrangement links TRBV12-3 or TRBV12-4 to TRBJ2-2; D remains unclear. Trimming shortened V by 6 bases and J by 3 bases, and 11 bases separated the two germline ends. The CDR3 runs 14 residues. As DNA, the CDR3 is TGTGCCAGCAGCCAGGAACAGTACACCGGGGAGCTGTTTTTT. Protein product: CASSQEQYTGELFF.

The gene calls are TRBV4-1 and TRBJ2-2; TRBD2 agrees at 8 bases. Germline CDR1 and CDR2: MGHRA and YSYEKL. The CDR3 is made up of 17 amino acids. V shed 3 bases, J shed 1 base, and the junction held 7 bases outside the gene matches. CDR3 loop: CASSHDPLAGNTGELFF. CDR3 in DNA: TGCGCCAGCAGCCACGACCCTCTAGCGGGGAACACCGGGGAGCTGTTTTTT.

This clonotype came up many times. The gene calls are TRBV6-2 or TRBV6-3 and TRBJ1-1, with a possible D match to TRBD1 (5 bases). The CDR3 is made up of 14 amino acids. V was clipped by 6 bases and J by 4 bases, with 15 bases between them. Germline V gene sequence: CDR1 MNHEY, CDR2 SVGEGT. The CDR3 bases are TGTGCCAGCAGAACCCAGGGAAGGTTCACTGAAGCTTTCTTT. It codes for CASRTQGRFTEAFF.

This chain joins TRBV9 and TRBJ1-6; D is undetermined. Trimming left V 3 bases short and J 6 bases short, with 10 bases between. CDR1 is SGDLS and CDR2 is YYNGEE in the germline V gene. The CDR3 is 14 amino acids. CDR3 protein: CASSAPMANSPLHF. The DNA of the CDR3 is TGTGCCAGCAGCGCCCCCATGGCTAATTCACCCCTCCACTTT.

This clonotype was recorded many times. This chain's CDR3 is CATSAGERYGYTF. DNA for the CDR3: TGTGCCACCAGCGCAGGGGAACGCTATGGCTACACCTTC. J is TRBJ1-2 and V is TRBV15; D is perhaps TRBD1 (6 bases). The germline gives CDR1 LNHNV, CDR2 YYDKDF (reference sequence). The CDR3 totals 13 residues. The ends were cut back, 5 bases at V and 4 bases at J, with 11 bases in the middle.

This clonotype was counted only a few times. The V and J genes are TRBV5-6 and TRBJ1-3; D remains unclear. This CDR3 contains 14 residues. In germline, CDR1 is SGHDT, CDR2 YYEEEE. Deletions cut 0 bases from V and 2 bases from J, with 6 bases between. CDR3 sequence reads: CASSLVAAGNTIYF. CDR3 nucleotide sequence: TGTGCCAGCAGCTTGGTGGCCGCTGGAAACACCATATATTTT.

The chain recombines TRBV12-3 or TRBV12-4 with TRBJ2-7; D is unclear. CDR3 length equals 15 residues. With 5 bases removed from V and 0 bases from J, the gap between germline ends came to 14 bases. This chain's CDR3 is CASSPRTGLSYEQYF. CDR3 in DNA: TGTGCCAGCAGTCCTCGGACCGGTCTCTCCTACGAGCAGTACTTC.

On this clonotype: Being one base from a much bigger clone, this may be a read error. The chain is built from TRBV6-5 and TRBJ2-3; no reliable D call. Germline V gives CDR1 MNHEY, CDR2 SVGAGI. V lost 8 bases and J lost 6, with 18 bases in between. The CDR3 consists of 14 residues. CDR3 protein: CASGPMSVRDTQYF. The CDR3 coding sequence is TGTGCCAGCGGACCGATGTCGGTCCGGGATACGCAGTATTTT.

By share, this clonotype counts as medium-sized (0.01 to 0.1%). The chain uses TRBV14 and TRBJ2-1; TRBD1 is a possible D gene (6 bases). Trimming shortened V by 1 base and J by 6 bases, and 7 bases separated the two germline ends. From germline, CDR1 is SGHDN and CDR2 FVKESK. The CDR3 is made up of 13 amino acids. The CDR3 DNA sequence: TGTGCCAGCAGCCAAGCCAGGGGCAATGAGCAGTTCTTC. Protein product: CASSQARGNEQFF.

This clonotype appeared a few times. The chain couples TRBV6-1 to TRBJ2-3; a weak D match, TRBD1 (5 bases). The CDR3 length is 15 residues. Germline CDR1 and CDR2: MNHNS and SASEGT. V was trimmed by 3 bases and J by 3 bases, leaving 13 bases between them. CDR3 DNA sequence: TGTGCCAGCAGTGACATAGGGGCGCAGACAGATACGCAGTATTTT. Translation gives CASSDIGAQTDTQYF.

This clonotype was seen only once. The V gene is TRBV18, the J gene TRBJ2-2; D call uncertain. The CDR3 runs to 16 residues. Germline values: CDR1 KGHSH, CDR2 LQKENI. V lost 3 bases to trimming and J lost 1 base, with 12 bases between them. CDR3 amino acids: CASSPAGRMNTGELFF. For the CDR3, the DNA is TGTGCCAGCTCACCGGCTGGTAGGATGAACACCGGGGAGCTGTTTTTT.

In its sample, this clonotype was seen a few times. The rearrangement joins TRBV5-1 to TRBJ1-1; D is unclear. The CDR3 loop spans 14 amino acids. From germline, CDR1 is SGHRS and CDR2 YFSETQ. Trimming stripped 0 bases from V and 2 bases from J, with 8 bases between. CDR3 region: CASSLGSANTEAFF. The CDR3 DNA sequence: TGCGCCAGCAGCTTGGGTTCAGCTAACACTGAAGCTTTCTTT.

This clonotype was seen a handful of times. This chain uses TRBV24-1 with TRBJ2-1, with D unresolved. Germline-derived CDR1 and CDR2 are KGHDR and SFDVKD. The V gene lost 4 bases and the J gene lost 1 base, with 7 bases spanning the gap. This CDR3 spans 14 amino acids. CDR3: CATSDPRSYNEQFF. CDR3 sequence (DNA): TGTGCCACCAGTGACCCTCGGTCCTACAATGAGCAGTTCTTC.

This clonotype was detected ten times or more. The rearrangement links TRBV27 to TRBJ1-2, with 7 bases identical to TRBD1. Germline CDR1 is MNHEY and CDR2 is SMNVEV (reference sequence). J lost 2 bases, V lost 0 bases, and 0 bases had no gene match. The CDR3 totals 14 residues. The CDR3, as DNA: TGTGCCAGCAGTTTATCGACAGGGAACTATGGCTACACCTTC. It yields the protein CASSLSTGNYGYTF.

The chain joins TRBV5-1 to TRBJ2-5, with TRBD2 matching over 14 bases. V lost 6 bases, J lost 2 bases, and 3 bases stayed unmatched. Germline lookup yields CDR1 SGHRS and CDR2 YFSETQ. The CDR3 is 15 residues long. The CDR3 reads CASTRLAGGQETQYF. The CDR3 DNA sequence: TGCGCCAGCACCCGACTAGCGGGGGGGCAAGAGACCCAGTACTTC.

Relative to its sample, this clonotype is medium-sized. The chain combines TRBV5-1 with TRBJ2-1; D gene ambiguous. The V end was cut by 0 bases, the J end by 3 bases, with 7 bases between. The CDR3 covers 14 residues. The germline V gene has CDR1 SGHRS and CDR2 YFSETQ. In DNA, the CDR3 is TGCGCCAGCAGCTTGGCCGGTTTCTACAATGAGCAGTTCTTC. Translating it yields CASSLAGFYNEQFF.

The V and J genes are TRBV2 and TRBJ2-7; D possibly corresponds to TRBD1 (6 bases). The length of the CDR3 is 18 residues. Germline loops: CDR1 SNHLY, CDR2 FYNNEI. V was pared by 3 bases and J by 0 bases, with 21 bases between. DNA for the CDR3: TGTGCCAGCAGTGAGACGAGGGACATCCATCGTAGCTCCTACGAGCAGTACTTC. Protein: CASSETRDIHRSSYEQYF.

The table lists this clonotype with a few counts. The genes are TRBV20-1 and TRBJ2-1; 7 bases are shared with TRBD1. Germline V CDR1 and CDR2: DFQATT, SNEGSKA (reference sequence). The CDR3 length is 14 residues. Trimming took 0 bases from V and 7 from J; bases not matched to a gene: 6. The CDR3 region is CSARDPRGPNEQFF. The CDR3 DNA sequence: TGCAGTGCTAGAGATCCGAGGGGGCCGAATGAGCAGTTCTTC.

This clonotype was counted only a few times. The rearrangement joins TRBV29-1 to TRBJ2-1; a possible D gene is TRBD2 (6 bases). The CDR3 totals 14 residues. V dropped 5 bases and J dropped 6 bases, with 17 bases sitting between them. Germline V gives CDR1 SQVTM, CDR2 ANQGSEA. The CDR3 here is CSVIGVSGVNEQFF. The CDR3 DNA is TGCAGCGTTATTGGAGTTTCGGGAGTCAATGAGCAGTTCTTC.